A single sample is the source of the 20 T cell receptor beta chains below, sequenced in a study of blood T cell repertoires in COVID-19. Clones were read by immunoSEQ multiplex PCR, and TCRdb kept only the in-frame ones, dropping some. In the table there are roughly 220,000 clones, roughly 85% of which are singletons. Material for sequencing was PBMCs or T cells enriched from blood (not recorded which). The receptors here all came from a woman in her thirties or forties with acute COVID-19.

The chain uses TRBV18 and TRBJ2-1, with 9 bases aligning to TRBD1. The germline CDR1 and CDR2 sequences are KGHSH and LQKENI. After removal of 3 bases from V and 12 bases from J, the junction contained 3 bases not matched to a gene. The length of the CDR3 is 12 residues. The DNA of the CDR3 is TGTGCCAGCTCACCCCGACAGGGGGGGCAGTTCTTC. Residues: CASSPRQGGQFF.

This clone came up once. The chain links TRBV7-3 to TRBJ2-6, with TRBD2 matching 14 bases. The V gene end was trimmed by 0 bases and the J gene end by 1 base; junction bases not matched to a gene: 5. CDR1 and CDR2 from the germline V gene are SGHTA and FQGTGA. CDR3 length: 20 residues. DNA for the CDR3: TGTGCCAGCAGCTTAACGGGGACTAGCGGGAGAGGGTCTGGGGCCAACGTCCTGACTTTC. The encoded protein is CASSLTGTSGRGSGANVLTF.

The J gene is TRBJ1-5, the V gene TRBV7-8, with D uncertain. The CDR3 consists of 13 residues. Germline V gene data show CDR1 as SGHVS and CDR2 as FQNEAQ. Deletions cut 5 bases from V and 2 bases from J, with 7 bases between. The CDR3 nucleotides are TGTGCCAGCAGCCCAAGCCGCAATCAGCCCCAGCATTTT. Translated, it gives CASSPSRNQPQHF.

The chain links TRBV28 to TRBJ2-7; 9 nucleotides agree with TRBD1. Germline trimming cut 7 bases from V and 4 bases from J; bases unmatched to any gene: 11. The V gene's germline CDR1 is MDHEN and CDR2 SYDVKM. CDR3 size: 15 residues. The DNA for the CDR3 is TGTGCCAGCACTAAACCCTGGGACAGGGATTACGAGCAGTACTTC. Its protein is CASTKPWDRDYEQYF.

The chain couples TRBV25-1 to TRBJ1-1; D not certain. V was shortened by 1 base and J by 4 bases, with 13 bases between the two germline ends. Germline loops: CDR1 MGHDK, CDR2 SYGVNS. The CDR3 extends over 15 amino acids. This CDR3 is CASSESQRAGTEAFF. CDR3 nucleotide sequence: TGTGCCAGCAGTGAATCCCAAAGGGCGGGCACTGAAGCTTTCTTT.

This clone occurred once. The chain uses TRBV9 and TRBJ2-1; 9 bases fit TRBD1. The CDR3 runs to 15 residues. V was clipped by 0 bases and J by 5 bases; unmatched bases: 3. From germline, CDR1 is SGDLS and CDR2 YYNGEE. The chain's CDR3 is CASSVAGDRDNEQFF. The CDR3 bases are TGTGCCAGCAGCGTAGCGGGGGACAGGGACAATGAGCAGTTCTTC.

The rearrangement joins TRBV18 to TRBJ2-6; 9 nucleotides align to TRBD1. This CDR3 spans 18 amino acids. Germline CDR1 and CDR2: KGHSH and LQKENI. The V segment lost 1 base and the J segment 0 bases; nucleotides outside the gene matches: 4. The CDR3 protein is CASSPRGQGSSGANVLTF. In DNA form, the CDR3 reads TGTGCCAGCTCACCACGGGGACAGGGTAGCTCTGGGGCCAACGTCCTGACTTTC.

This sequence joins TRBV5-6 and TRBJ1-5; D uncertain. This CDR3 is built from 13 residues. The germline V and J ends were trimmed by 1 base and 2 bases, with 4 bases remaining between them. Germline lookup yields CDR1 SGHDT and CDR2 YYEEEE. The CDR3 sequence is CASSLHGNQPQHF. The CDR3 DNA sequence: TGTGCCAGCAGCTTGCATGGCAATCAGCCCCAGCATTTT.

A remark on this clone: This specimen includes other DNA sequences encoding the same CDR3. The chain combines TRBV30 with TRBJ2-3; unclear D gene. This CDR3 region has 12 residues. Trimming pared 3 bases from V and 5 bases from J, leaving 9 bases between. The germline V gene encodes CDR1 GTSNPN and CDR2 SVGIG (reference sequence). The CDR3 loop is CAWRISEDTQYF. In DNA, the CDR3 is TGTGCCTGGAGAATCAGCGAAGATACGCAGTATTTT.

This clone appeared a few times. The V call is TRBV6-4, the J call TRBJ2-1; unclear D gene. The CDR3 runs 14 residues. Germline assignment: CDR1 MRHNA and CDR2 SNTAGT. Trimming took 7 bases from V and 0 from J, leaving 10 bases between them. CDR3 amino acids: CASKNTDSYNEQFF. The CDR3 DNA sequence: TGTGCCAGCAAAAACACCGACTCCTACAATGAGCAGTTCTTC.

This clone was counted a few times. V is TRBV3-1 (or the pseudogene TRBV3-2) and J is TRBJ2-7; D unresolved. The CDR3 extends over 13 amino acids. Per the germline V gene, CDR1 is LGHDT and CDR2 is YNNKEL (reference sequence). Trimming stripped 1 base from V and 2 bases from J, with 6 bases between. CDR3 amino acids: CASSQVTAYEQYF. In nucleotides, the CDR3 is TGTGCCAGCAGCCAAGTCACGGCCTACGAGCAGTACTTC.

The V call is TRBV24-1, the J call TRBJ1-2; D is perhaps TRBD1 (5 bases). This CDR3 comprises 17 residues. The V end lost 4 bases, the J end lost 0 bases, and 17 bases lay between the germline ends. The V gene's germline CDR1 is KGHDR and CDR2 SFDVKD. CDR3 in DNA: TGTGCCACCAGTGACTCGACAGAATTTCCCGCTAACTATGGCTACACCTTC. Translating gives CATSDSTEFPANYGYTF.

The rearrangement uses TRBV6-6 and TRBJ1-1; D is ambiguous. The CDR3 consists of 13 residues. Germline V gives CDR1 MNHNY, CDR2 SVGAGI (reference sequence). Trimming removed 8 bases from V and 0 bases from J, with 10 bases in between. The CDR3 sequence: CASGPGLNTEAFF. In DNA, the CDR3 is TGTGCCAGCGGGCCGGGGTTGAACACTGAAGCTTTCTTT.

The chain couples TRBV21-1 to TRBJ2-3; the listed D gene, TRBD2, was not tested against the DNA. TRBV21-1 is listed as a pseudogene. The CDR3 is 19 amino acids. CDR3 residues: CASSKKGRELEASTDTQYF. The CDR3 region has the DNA TGTGCCAGCAGCAAAAAGGGCAGAGAACTAGAAGCTAGCACAGATACGCAGTATTTT.

The chain is built from TRBV24-1 and TRBJ2-1; the D gene is possibly TRBD2 (6 bases). The CDR3 has 18 residues. V was trimmed by 3 bases and J by 0 bases, leaving 17 bases between them. Germline lookup yields CDR1 KGHDR and CDR2 SFDVKD. The CDR3 nucleotides read TGTGCCACCAGTGATCCTGCGGATTTCGGGAGCTCCTACAATGAGCAGTTCTTC. Protein product: CATSDPADFGSSYNEQFF.

This chain joins TRBV10-3 and TRBJ2-2; 14 bases fit TRBD2. The V gene end was trimmed by 6 bases and the J gene end by 3 bases; junction bases not matched to a gene: 3. Germline CDR1 and CDR2: ENHRY and SYGVKD. This CDR3 region has 16 residues. The CDR3: CAIRRGLAGDTGELFF. The CDR3 nucleotides read TGTGCCATCAGAAGGGGACTAGCGGGAGACACCGGGGAGCTGTTTTTT.

The V and J genes are TRBV6-4 and TRBJ2-2; the match to TRBD1 covers 9 bases. Germline V gene sequence: CDR1 MRHNA, CDR2 SNTAGT. The CDR3 runs 14 residues. With V trimmed by 6 bases and J by 3 bases, 2 bases remained unmatched. The CDR3 loop is CASSRDRDTGELFF. In nucleotides, the CDR3 is TGTGCCAGCAGCCGGGACAGGGACACCGGGGAGCTGTTTTTT.

The V gene is TRBV30, the J gene TRBJ2-1, with 11 nucleotides matching TRBD2. J was trimmed by 6 bases and V by 0 bases; bases with no gene match: 1. CDR1 and CDR2 from the germline V gene are GTSNPN and SVGIG (reference sequence). The CDR3 is 14 residues long. The CDR3: CAWSVGLAGNEQFF. For the CDR3, the DNA is TGTGCCTGGAGTGTAGGACTAGCGGGCAATGAGCAGTTCTTC.

This chain uses TRBV10-3 with TRBJ1-2; 7 bases match TRBD1. Germline trimming cut 2 bases from V and 8 bases from J; bases unmatched to any gene: 2. The length of the CDR3 is 12 residues. CDR1 and CDR2 (germline): ENHRY, SYGVKD. CDR3 DNA: TGTGCCATCAGTGAGACAGGGGTAGGCTACACCTTC. This encodes CAISETGVGYTF.

V is TRBV21-1 and J is TRBJ1-3; TRBD1 is the table's D call and was not checked against the DNA. TRBV21-1 is annotated as a pseudogene. The CDR3 is 15 amino acids. CDR3 sequence reads: CASSKGTNSGNTIYF. The CDR3 bases are TGTGCCAGCAGCAAAGGGACAAACTCTGGAAACACCATATATTTT.